The source of this T cell receptor beta chain is a study of T cell responses to AZD1222 COVID-19 vaccine (dated by TCRdb to the early 2020s). In the study overall: AZD1222 recipients given second doses at about 4 weeks or at about 12 weeks were pooled, since spike-specific TCR depth and breadth were not found to differ between the two schedules. A total of 230 to 250 trial participants underwent TCR sequencing, of whom roughly 210 had received two doses of AZD1222 and 26 had received two doses of the MenACWY control vaccine. Enrollment into the trials was organized by age into subgroups of 18-55, 56-69 and 70-plus years, and those subgroups contained 148, 28 and 57 TCR-sequenced participants, respectively. Summary of the overall study and its limitations: Epitopes outside the regions mutated in the B.1.351 and B.1.1.7 variants were reportedly recognized by nearly half of the unique spike-specific TCRs. Because no day 14 peak-response samples were available, repertoires were characterized only after the peak T cell response. Conclusions about previously exposed vaccinees are limited, since just a handful of AZD1222 recipients were seropositive for SARS-CoV-2 at baseline. A significant rise in spike-specific TCR breadth and depth was observed after two AZD1222 doses relative to day 0 and relative to MenACWY recipients. The 56-69-year group was small, and its depth increase did not reach significance, likely because of low power. Most participants were white British and females outnumbered males, and the authors suggested that clonal diversity may have been underestimated. The whole spike protein was spanned by vaccine-associated CD4 TCRs, and dominant responses were seen in regions 160-218 and 743-854.

Per the publication, the time point label means: baseline before first vaccination. Vaccinee samples were obtained from the UK trials COV001 and COV002, which included a single-blind randomized controlled phase 2/3 trial of AZD1222 (ChAdOx1 nCoV-19) in healthy adults. Trial participant PBMC samples were collected at day 0 and day 28 after the second dose for TCRbeta chain sequencing. The CDR3 regions of human TCRbeta chains were analyzed by immunosequencing. Concerning the study's data processing: TCRs in the repertoires were matched against a reference library of SARS-CoV-2-specific TCRs that had been generated with the MIRA antigen-specificity platform. Breadth was defined as the fraction of unique TCRs that were SARS-CoV-2-associated, and depth was defined as the fraction of total T cells that were SARS-CoV-2-associated. Using the MIRA data, every spike-specific TCR was mapped to the spike region that the TCR reacted to and assigned to either a CD4 or a CD8 class. Log10-transformed breadth and depth values were compared by one-way ANOVA with Sidak's multiple comparisons tests. In its TCRdb copy, this immuneACCESS table keeps in-frame sequences only and misses some clones. Where compared with another copy, unresolved V genes explain less than half of these, and the others have no known cause. V, J and clone size reflect that table, while D and trimming were determined from the DNA. The table for this sample lists roughly 97,000 clones; over 75% of them were counted only once. Of the sample, around 9% falls within the top ten clones.

The germline V gene provides CDR1 SNHLY and CDR2 FYNNEI. Inclusive of the bounding cysteine and phenylalanine, the CDR3 is 16 residues long. Of the read, only the CDR3 DNA is kept; its 48 bases are in frame from base 1. Trimming takes 5 bases off V and 4 bases off J; junction bases not matched to a gene: 11. Comment on this clone: The antigen this receptor binds is unknown. No much larger clone is present one base from it, and per-base qualities are unavailable.

The sample in question was peripheral blood, obtained on day 0 of AZD1222 vaccination. The chain couples TRBV2 to TRBJ2-4; the central 7 bases match TRBD2. The receptor was derived from an adult in good health. The base sequence is TGTGCCAGCAGTCAGCGGGGAGGGCAGGGTAAAAACATTCAGTACTTC. Its coded protein is CASSQRGGQGKNIQYF.